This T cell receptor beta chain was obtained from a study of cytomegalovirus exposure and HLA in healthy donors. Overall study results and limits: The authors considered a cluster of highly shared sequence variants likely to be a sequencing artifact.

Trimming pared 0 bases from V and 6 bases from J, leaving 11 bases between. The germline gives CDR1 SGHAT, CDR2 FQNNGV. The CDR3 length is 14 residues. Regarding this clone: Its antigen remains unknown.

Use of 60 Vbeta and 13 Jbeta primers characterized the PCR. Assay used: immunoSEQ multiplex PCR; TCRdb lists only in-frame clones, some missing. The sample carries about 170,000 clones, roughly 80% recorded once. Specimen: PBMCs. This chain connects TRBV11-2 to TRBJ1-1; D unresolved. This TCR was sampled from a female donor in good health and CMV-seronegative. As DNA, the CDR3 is TGTGCCAGCAGCTTAGATCCCGTTCCTCCTGAAGCTTTCTTT. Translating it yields CASSLDPVPPEAFF.